Listed below are T cell receptor beta chains from one sample, sequenced in a study of blood T cell repertoires in COVID-19. Here immunoSEQ multiplex PCR was the method, and the copy in TCRdb shows in-frame clones only, minus some. The table includes about 160,000 clones, roughly 80% detected once. Sequenced sample: peripheral blood. The receptors stem from a man between 65 and 80 years old with acute or convalescent COVID-19. CDR3s include the opening cysteine and the closing phenylalanine or tryptophan.

len | j_gene | v_gene | CDR3aa
14 | TRBJ1-2 | TRBV11-3 | CASSGNRESYGYTF
16 | TRBJ2-3 | TRBV19 | CASSLLAGGLGDTQYF
17 | TRBJ2-5 | TRBV27 | CATLRHLPTGGSETQYF
15 | TRBJ2-3 | TRBV5-4 | CASRDQRGSTDTQYF
12 | TRBJ2-7 | TRBV29-1 | CSVGDRGYEQYF
13 | TRBJ2-7 | TRBV2 | CASRVAGEYEQYF
15 | TRBJ1-2 | TRBV6-5 | CASTPREGKLGGYTF
16 | TRBJ2-1 | TRBV10-2 | CASSGTSGKTRNEQFF
15 | TRBJ1-1 | TRBV11-2 | CASSLADNPNTEAFF
13 | TRBJ1-5 | TRBV6-2/TRBV6-3 | CASSYFQGQPQHF
15 | TRBJ1-1 | TRBV19 | CASSISAPGETEAFF
14 | TRBJ1-1 | TRBV5-1 | CASSLGRGNTEAFF
14 | TRBJ2-7 | TRBV5-1 | CASSLAGGDYEQYF
13 | TRBJ1-2 | TRBV30 | CAWNEGQGYGYTF
14 | TRBJ2-7 | TRBV6-6 | CASRHMDSSYEQYF
16 | TRBJ1-4 | TRBV5-4 | CASSPGVGVESEKLFF
14 | TRBJ1-3 | TRBV7-2 | CASSPGVSGNTIYF
16 | TRBJ1-2 | TRBV6-1 | CASSEAGTGGRYGYTF
15 | TRBJ2-7 | TRBV5-6 | CASSLPTGGSDEQYF
12 | TRBJ1-2 | TRBV25-1 | CASSSTGYGYTF
15 | TRBJ1-4 | TRBV27 | CASSSDRATNEKLFF
14 | TRBJ1-6 | TRBV7-9 | CASSPGQGASTLHF
15 | TRBJ2-4 | TRBV4-2 | CASSQVSGTGPLQYF
17 | TRBJ1-2 | TRBV3-1/TRBV3-2 | CASSQDTGTGVGYGYTF
15 | TRBJ1-6 | TRBV10-3 | CAISEPKNAGSPLHF
15 | TRBJ1-2 | TRBV28 | CASSSPGQGDDGYTF
15 | TRBJ1-1 | TRBV11-2 | CASSLDPGSNTEAFF
15 | TRBJ2-5 | TRBV3-1/TRBV3-2 | CASSQIMSNRETQYF
14 | TRBJ1-1 | TRBV10-1 | CASSERQMNTEAFF
18 | TRBJ2-2 | TRBV18 | CASSPVLSGGSNTGELFF
13 | TRBJ1-5 | TRBV19 | CASSMGGGQPQHF
14 | TRBJ2-7 | TRBV19 | CASSIEGGSYEQYF
12 | TRBJ2-3 | TRBV29-1 | CSVEDRGDTQYF
17 | TRBJ2-7 | TRBV7-8 | CASSFPKQGATGYEQYF
17 | TRBJ2-1 | TRBV7-2 | CASSKSSGRGGYNEQFF